This T cell receptor beta chain was sequenced for a study of T cell responses to AZD1222 COVID-19 vaccine. General study results and limits: Baseline serostatus was positive in only six AZD1222 recipients. Repertoire collection took place solely once the T cell response had peaked. Close to half of spike-specific TCRs reportedly recognize unmutated variant regions. Females made up more of the donors, who were largely white British, and clonal diversity may have come out too low.

The repertoire was sequenced with immunoSEQ multiplex PCR; TCRdb's copy has only in-frame clones and lacks some. Among roughly 120,000 clones listed, 88% were seen once. Concerning this clone itself: Its antigen remains unknown.

CDR3 length: 18 amino acids. This chain joins TRBV1 and TRBJ1-5. TRBV1 is annotated as a pseudogene. Specimen: peripheral blood, collected on day 0 of AZD1222 vaccination. The receptor was derived from an adult in good health. DNA of the CDR3: TGCACCAGCAGCCAGGGGGGGGCGGGATGGACGTCAAGTCAGCCCCAGCATTTT. Amino acids: CTSSQGGAGWTSSQPQHF.